Described below is a single T cell receptor beta chain sequence and its context. Relying on iRepertoire HTBI primers and Arm-PCR of CDR3 regions, the team built TCR beta libraries. TCRdb used MiXCR to reprocess the multiplex PCR reads, holding one entry per CDR3 protein. The sample has fewer than 350,000 distinct CDR3 sequences; more than 15% are singletons. This sample stems from a study of regulatory T cells in long-lasting Graves disease. The V segment lost 5 bases and the J segment 3 bases; nucleotides outside the gene matches: 9. The CDR3 sequence is 15 residues long. Germline V gene sequence: CDR1 SEHNR, CDR2 FQNEAQ (reference sequence). The time point: newly diagnosed GD, antithyroid drugs for less than 3 months. Extracted RNA from PBMCs served as the source of the TCR library.

The chain recombines TRBV7-9 with TRBJ2-7, with 8 bases fitting TRBD2. The sequence was collected from a female donor with Graves disease. The specimen was peripheral blood mononuclear cells (PBMCs), collected at new diagnosis, from a patient treated with antithyroid drugs. The CDR3 reads CASSPPSGGSYEQYF. DNA for the CDR3: TGTGCCAGCAGCCCCCCGTCGGGGGGGAGCTACGAGCAGTACTTC.